The clone carrying this T cell receptor beta chain was counted at least ten times. Its antigen is still unknown. Attached unique molecular identifiers marked individual cDNA molecules. One entry per CDR3 protein results from TCRdb running MiXCR on the 5' RACE reads. This sample carries more than 60,000 distinct CDR3 sequences, less than 15% of them seen once, and the ten largest clones take roughly 8.3%. CDR3 length: 13 amino acids. V lost 6 bases to trimming and J lost 4 bases; unmatched junction nucleotides: 5. These data belong to a study of early T cells in non-severe SARS-CoV-2 infection. Findings and caveats of the study: VDJdb matching skewed toward anti-spike CD8 responses, missing private and CD4 specificities.

The material sequenced was whole blood. The clonotype was recovered from an adult who was a healthcare worker with PCR-confirmed SARS-CoV-2 infection or an uninfected control (not recorded which). The chain has TRBV6-7 and TRBJ1-2; 7 bases line up with TRBD1. TRBV6-7 is labeled an ORF, and its function is uncertain. The CDR3 region is CASRITGAYGYTF. CDR3 nucleotides: TGTGCCAGCAGGATTACAGGGGCCTATGGCTACACCTTC.